This T cell receptor beta chain was sequenced during a study of cytomegalovirus exposure and HLA in healthy donors. The primer mix had 60 Vbeta and 13 Jbeta primers. The protocol was immunoSEQ multiplex PCR, while the TCRdb copy is restricted to in-frame clones and leaves out a portion. This sample contains 150,000 to 200,000 clones. CDR1 and CDR2 (germline): SGHRS, YFSETQ. V lost 4 bases and J lost 8; bases outside the gene matches: 6. The CDR3 covers 14 residues. This TCR was sampled from a man younger than 45 in good health and CMV-seronegative. This chain joins TRBV5-1 and TRBJ1-6; 7 nucleotides line up with TRBD1. Sequenced: PBMCs. The CDR3: CASSLTGEDSPLHF. CDR3 nucleotides: TGCGCCAGCAGCCTCACAGGGGAGGATTCACCCCTCCACTTT.